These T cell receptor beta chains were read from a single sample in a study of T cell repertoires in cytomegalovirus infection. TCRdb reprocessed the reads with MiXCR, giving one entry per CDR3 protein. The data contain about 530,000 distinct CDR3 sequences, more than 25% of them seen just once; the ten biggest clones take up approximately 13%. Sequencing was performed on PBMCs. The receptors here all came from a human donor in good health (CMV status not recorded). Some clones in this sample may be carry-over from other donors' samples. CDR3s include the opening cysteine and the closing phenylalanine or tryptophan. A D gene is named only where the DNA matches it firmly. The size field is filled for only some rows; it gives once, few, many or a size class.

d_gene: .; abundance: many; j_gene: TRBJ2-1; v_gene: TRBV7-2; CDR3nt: TGTGCCAGCAGCTTACAACTAGCTAATGAGCAGTTCTTC; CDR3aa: CASSLQLANEQFF
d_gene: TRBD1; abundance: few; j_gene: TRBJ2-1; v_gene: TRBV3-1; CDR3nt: TGTGCCAGCAGCCAACGGGACAGCTACAATGAGCAGTTCTTC; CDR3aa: CASSQRDSYNEQFF
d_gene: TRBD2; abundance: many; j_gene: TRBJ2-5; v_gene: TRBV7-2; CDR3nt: TGTGCCAGCAGCCGAAGACTAGCGGGAGAGAGAGAGACCCAGTACTTC; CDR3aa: CASSRRLAGERETQYF
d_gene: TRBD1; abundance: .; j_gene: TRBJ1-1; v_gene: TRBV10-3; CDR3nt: TGTGCCATCAGTAAATCGGGACAGATGGACACTGAAGCTTTCTTT; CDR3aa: CAISKSGQMDTEAFF
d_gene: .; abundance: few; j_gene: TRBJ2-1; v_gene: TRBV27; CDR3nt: TGTGCCAGCAGTTCCGACCTCGGGGGGCTCCCCTACAATGAGCAGTTCTTC; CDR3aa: CASSSDLGGLPYNEQFF
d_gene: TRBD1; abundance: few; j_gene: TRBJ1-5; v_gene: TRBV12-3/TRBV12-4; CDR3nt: TGTGCCAGCAGTTTAGCCGTGGGGACAGGGCTGAATCAGCCCCAGCATTTT; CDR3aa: CASSLAVGTGLNQPQHF
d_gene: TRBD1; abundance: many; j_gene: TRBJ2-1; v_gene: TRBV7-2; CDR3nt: TGTGCCAGCAGCTACCCCAGGGGGACAGGGCACAATGAGCAGTTCTTC; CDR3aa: CASSYPRGTGHNEQFF
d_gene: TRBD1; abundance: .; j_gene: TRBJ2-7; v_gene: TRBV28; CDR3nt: TGTGCCAGCAGTTCGACAGGGGGAGTCTACGAGCAGTACTTC; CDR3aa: CASSSTGGVYEQYF
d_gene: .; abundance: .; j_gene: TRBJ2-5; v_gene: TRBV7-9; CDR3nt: TGTGCCAGCAGCGGGACGGCAGGGGCGGGGGAGACCCAGTACTTC; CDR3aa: CASSGTAGAGETQYF
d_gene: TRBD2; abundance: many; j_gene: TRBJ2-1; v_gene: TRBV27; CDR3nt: TGTGCCAGCAGTTTATTACTAGCGGGAGGGCCTAATGAGCAGTTCTTC; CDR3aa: CASSLLLAGGPNEQFF
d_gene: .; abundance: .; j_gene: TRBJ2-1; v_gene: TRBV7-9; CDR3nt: TGTGCCAGCAGCTTATGGTCGGGACAAACACCCTTATACAATGAGCAGTTCTTC; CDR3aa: CASSLWSGQTPLYNEQFF
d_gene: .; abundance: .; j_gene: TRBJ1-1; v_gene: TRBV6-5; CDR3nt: TGTGCCAGCAGTTACTCATGGCCTAGGGTCGGCGACACTGAAGCTTTCTTT; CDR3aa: CASSYSWPRVGDTEAFF
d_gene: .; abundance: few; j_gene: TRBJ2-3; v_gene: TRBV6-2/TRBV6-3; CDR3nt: TGTGCCAGCAGTGATCCCGGCTGGGGAGATACGCAGTATTTT; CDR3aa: CASSDPGWGDTQYF
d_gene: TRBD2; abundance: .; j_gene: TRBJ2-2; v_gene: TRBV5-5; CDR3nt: TGTGCCAGCAGCTTGGTGCCTAGCGGTTTCACCGGGGAGCTGTTTTTT; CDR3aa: CASSLVPSGFTGELFF
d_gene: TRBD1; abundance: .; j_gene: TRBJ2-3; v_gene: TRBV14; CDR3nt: TGTGCCAGCCAGGACAGGTACACAGATACGCAGTATTTT; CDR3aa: CASQDRYTDTQYF
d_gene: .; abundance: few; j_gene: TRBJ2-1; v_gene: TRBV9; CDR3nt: TGTGCCAGCAGCGTAGGCGGAAGGGGGGGAGCCTCCTTTGAGCAGTTCTTC; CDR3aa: CASSVGGRGGASFEQFF
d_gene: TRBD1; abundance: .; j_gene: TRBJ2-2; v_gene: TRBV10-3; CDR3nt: TGTGCCATCAGTTTTGGGACAGCGAACACCGGGGAGCTGTTTTTT; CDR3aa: CAISFGTANTGELFF
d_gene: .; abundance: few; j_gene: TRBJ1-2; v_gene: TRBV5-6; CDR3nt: TGTGCCAGCAGCCCTCCCGCAGGGCTCTATGGCTACACCTTC; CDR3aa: CASSPPAGLYGYTF
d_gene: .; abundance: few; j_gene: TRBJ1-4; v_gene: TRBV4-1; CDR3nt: TGCGCCAGCAGCCACCTTGGGGGTCTGGGGGAAAAACTGTTTTTT; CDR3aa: CASSHLGGLGEKLFF
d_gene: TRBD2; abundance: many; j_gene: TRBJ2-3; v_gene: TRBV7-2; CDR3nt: TGTGCCAGCAGCTTACAAGCGGGAGGGCCCGCAGATACGCAGTATTTT; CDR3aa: CASSLQAGGPADTQYF
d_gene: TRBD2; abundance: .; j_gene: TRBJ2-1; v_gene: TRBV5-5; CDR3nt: TGTGCCAGCAGATACGGACTAGCGGGAGTCGGAAGGAATGAGCAGTTCTTC; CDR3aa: CASRYGLAGVGRNEQFF
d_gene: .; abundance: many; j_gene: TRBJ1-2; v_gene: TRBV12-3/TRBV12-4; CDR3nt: TGTGCCAGCAGTTTACGGGCCTTATATGGCTACACCTTC; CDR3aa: CASSLRALYGYTF
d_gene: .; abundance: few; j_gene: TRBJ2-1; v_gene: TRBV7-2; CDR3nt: TGTGCCAGCAGCTTACCGGGCCAATACAATGAGCAGTTCTTC; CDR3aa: CASSLPGQYNEQFF
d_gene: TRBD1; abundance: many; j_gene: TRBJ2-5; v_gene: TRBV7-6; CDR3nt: TGTGCCAGCAGCTTCCTACAGGGGTACGAGGAGACCCAGTACTTC; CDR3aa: CASSFLQGYEETQYF
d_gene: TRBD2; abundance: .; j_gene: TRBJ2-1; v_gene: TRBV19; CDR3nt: TGTGCCAGTAGTGAACTAGCGGGAGGCTCCTACAATGAGCAGTTCTTC; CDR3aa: CASSELAGGSYNEQFF
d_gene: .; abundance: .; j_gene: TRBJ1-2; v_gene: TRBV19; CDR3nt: TGTGCCAGTAGTATCACAGGGCAAAGTGGCTACACCTTC; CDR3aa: CASSITGQSGYTF
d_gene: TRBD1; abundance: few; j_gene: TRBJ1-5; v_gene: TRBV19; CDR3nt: TGTGCCAGTAGTATACCCCTGGGACAGGGGGGACAGCCCCAGCATTTT; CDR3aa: CASSIPLGQGGQPQHF
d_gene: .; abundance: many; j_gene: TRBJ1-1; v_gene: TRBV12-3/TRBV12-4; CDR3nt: TGTGCCAGCAGTATCACGGACAGCCCGAACACTGAAGCTTTCTTT; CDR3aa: CASSITDSPNTEAFF
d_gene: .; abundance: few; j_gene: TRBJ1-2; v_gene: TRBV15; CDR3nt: TGTGCCACCAGCAGAGCAACAGAGCCCTATGGCTACACCTTC; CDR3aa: CATSRATEPYGYTF
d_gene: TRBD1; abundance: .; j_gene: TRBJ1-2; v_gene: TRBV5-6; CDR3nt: TGTGCCAGCAGTCGATGGGACAGTCATAACTATGGCTACACCTTC; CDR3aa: CASSRWDSHNYGYTF
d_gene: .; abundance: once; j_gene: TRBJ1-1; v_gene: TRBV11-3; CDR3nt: TGTGCCAGCCAACCGAGGGGGGACACTGAAGCTTTCTTT; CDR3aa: CASQPRGDTEAFF
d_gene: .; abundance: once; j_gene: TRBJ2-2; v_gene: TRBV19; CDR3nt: TGTGCCAGTAGTATGGAGGCGGCGGCCCGAGGTGACACCGGGGAGCTGTTTTTT; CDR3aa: CASSMEAAARGDTGELFF
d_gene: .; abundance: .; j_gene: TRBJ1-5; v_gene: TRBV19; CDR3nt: TGTGCCAGTAGTCACGGCACGTCTGGATATAGCAATCAGCCCCAGCATTTT; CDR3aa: CASSHGTSGYSNQPQHF
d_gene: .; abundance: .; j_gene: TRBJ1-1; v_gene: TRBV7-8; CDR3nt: TGTGCCAGCACTGCGCTCGGGGGGGTAAAAGCTTTCTTT; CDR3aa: CASTALGGVKAFF
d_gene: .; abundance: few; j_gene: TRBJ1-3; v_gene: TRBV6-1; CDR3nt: TGTGCCAGCAGCGGCCGAACAAGCTCTGGAAACACCATATATTTT; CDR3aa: CASSGRTSSGNTIYF
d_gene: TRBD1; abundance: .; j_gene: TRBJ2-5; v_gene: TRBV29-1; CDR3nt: TGCAGCGTGGAGGGACAGGGTCAAGAGACCCAGTACTTC; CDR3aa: CSVEGQGQETQYF
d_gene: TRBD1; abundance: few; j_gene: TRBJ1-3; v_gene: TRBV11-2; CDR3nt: TGTGCCAGCAGCCCGCGAACAGGGGGCGGAAACACCATATATTTT; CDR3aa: CASSPRTGGGNTIYF
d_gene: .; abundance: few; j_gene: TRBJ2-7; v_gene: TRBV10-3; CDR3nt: TGTGCCATCAGCCAAGGGGGAGGGTCCCCCTACGAGCAGTACTTC; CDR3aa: CAISQGGGSPYEQYF
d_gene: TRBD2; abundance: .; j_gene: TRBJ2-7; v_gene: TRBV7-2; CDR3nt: TGTGCCAGCAGCTTAAGCGGGAGGGCCCCCTACGAGCAGTACTTC; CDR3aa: CASSLSGRAPYEQYF
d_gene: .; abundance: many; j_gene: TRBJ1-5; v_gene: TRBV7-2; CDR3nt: TGTGCCAGCAGCTTAGTTGAAAATCAGCCCCAGCATTTT; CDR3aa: CASSLVENQPQHF
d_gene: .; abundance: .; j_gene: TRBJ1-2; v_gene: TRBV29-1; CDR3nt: TGCAGCGTTGAAGATCGACATGGCTACACCTTC; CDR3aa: CSVEDRHGYTF
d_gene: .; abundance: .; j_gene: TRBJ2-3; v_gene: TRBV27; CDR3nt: TGTGCCAGCAGGACTATCACTAGCACAGATACGCAGTATTTT; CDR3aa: CASRTITSTDTQYF
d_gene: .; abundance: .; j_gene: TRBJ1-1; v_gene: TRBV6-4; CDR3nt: TGTGCCAGCAGTGACTGGCGGGTGAACACTGAAGCTTTCTTT; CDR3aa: CASSDWRVNTEAFF
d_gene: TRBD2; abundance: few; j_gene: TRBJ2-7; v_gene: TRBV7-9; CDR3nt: TGTGCCAGCAGCTTTGGGACTAGCGGGACGGAGCAGTACTTC; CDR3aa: CASSFGTSGTEQYF
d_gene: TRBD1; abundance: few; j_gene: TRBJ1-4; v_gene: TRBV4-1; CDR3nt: TGCGCCAGCAGCCAAGCCAACGACAGGGGGCAGGGAAAACTGTTTTTT; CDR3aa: CASSQANDRGQGKLFF
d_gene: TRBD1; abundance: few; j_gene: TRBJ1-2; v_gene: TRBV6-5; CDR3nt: TGTGCCAGCAGTTACGCCGGGGGCAGGGGGAATGGCTACACCTTC; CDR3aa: CASSYAGGRGNGYTF
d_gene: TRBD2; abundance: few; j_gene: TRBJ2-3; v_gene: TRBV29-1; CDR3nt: TGCAGCGTTGTCAGTAGCGGGAGGGCCTCAGATACGCAGTATTTT; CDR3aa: CSVVSSGRASDTQYF
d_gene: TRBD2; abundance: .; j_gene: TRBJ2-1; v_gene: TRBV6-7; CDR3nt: TGTGCCAGCAGGAAAGCGGGGAGCTCCTACAATGAGCAGTTCTTC; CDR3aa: CASRKAGSSYNEQFF
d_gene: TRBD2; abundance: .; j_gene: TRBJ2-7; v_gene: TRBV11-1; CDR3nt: TGTGCCAGCAGCTCCCGGACTAGCGGGAAAGGGGAGCAGTACTTC; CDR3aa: CASSSRTSGKGEQYF
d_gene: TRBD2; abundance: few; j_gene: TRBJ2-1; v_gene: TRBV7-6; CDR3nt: TGTGCCAGCAGCTTACTTACTAGCGGGGCTTACAATGAGCAGTTCTTC; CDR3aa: CASSLLTSGAYNEQFF
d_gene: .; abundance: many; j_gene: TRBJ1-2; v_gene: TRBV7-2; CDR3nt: TGTGCCAGCATCCGATCATCGACGGTGATTTTCGATGGCTACACCTTC; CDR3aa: CASIRSSTVIFDGYTF
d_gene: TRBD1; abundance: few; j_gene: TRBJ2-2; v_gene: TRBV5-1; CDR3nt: TGCGCCAGCAGCTTCGACAGGGGGGCTGACGGGGAGCTGTTTTTT; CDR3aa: CASSFDRGADGELFF
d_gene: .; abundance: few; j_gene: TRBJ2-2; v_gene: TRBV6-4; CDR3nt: TGTGCCAGCAGTGACTCGAAAATAATAGGGCTACGCACCGGGGAGCTGTTTTTT; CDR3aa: CASSDSKIIGLRTGELFF
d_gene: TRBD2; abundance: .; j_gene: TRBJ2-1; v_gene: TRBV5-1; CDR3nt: TGCGCCAGCAGCTTTTCCCCTAAAGCGGGGGCCTCCTACAATGAGCAGTTCTTC; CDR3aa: CASSFSPKAGASYNEQFF
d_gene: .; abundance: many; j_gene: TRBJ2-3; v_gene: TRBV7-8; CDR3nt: TGTGCCAGCAGCCCACTGACAGGCACAGATACGCAGTATTTT; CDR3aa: CASSPLTGTDTQYF
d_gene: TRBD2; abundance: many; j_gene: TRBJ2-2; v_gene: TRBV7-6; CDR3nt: TGTGCCAGCAGCCCAGTAGCGGGAGGGCCCACAAACACCGGGGAGCTGTTTTTT; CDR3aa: CASSPVAGGPTNTGELFF